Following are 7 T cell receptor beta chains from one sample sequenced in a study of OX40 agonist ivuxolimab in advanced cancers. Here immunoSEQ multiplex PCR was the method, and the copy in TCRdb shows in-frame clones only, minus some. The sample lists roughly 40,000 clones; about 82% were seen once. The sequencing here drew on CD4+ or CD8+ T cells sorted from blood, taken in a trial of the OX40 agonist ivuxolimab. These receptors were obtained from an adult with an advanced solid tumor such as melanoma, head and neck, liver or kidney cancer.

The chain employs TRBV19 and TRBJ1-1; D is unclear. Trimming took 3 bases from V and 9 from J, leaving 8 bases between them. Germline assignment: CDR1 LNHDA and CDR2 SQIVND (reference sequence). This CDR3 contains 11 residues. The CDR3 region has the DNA TGTGCCAGTAGTATGAGGGTGAAAGCTTTCTTT. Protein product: CASSMRVKAFF. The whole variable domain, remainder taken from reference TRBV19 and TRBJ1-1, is DGGITQSPKYLFRKEGQNVTLSCEQNLNHDAMYWYRQDPGQGLRLIYYSQIVNDFQKGDIAEGYSVSREKKESFPLTVTSAQKNPTAFYLCASSMRVKAFFGQGTRLTVV.

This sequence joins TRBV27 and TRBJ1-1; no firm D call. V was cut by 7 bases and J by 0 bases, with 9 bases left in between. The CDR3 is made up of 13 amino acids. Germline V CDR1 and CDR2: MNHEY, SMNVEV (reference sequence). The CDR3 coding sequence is TGTGCCAGCATGGAGATCATGAACACTGAAGCTTTCTTT. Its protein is CASMEIMNTEAFF.

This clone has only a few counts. The CDR3 loop is CASSPVPRGTEAFF. In nucleotides, the CDR3 is TGTGCCAGTAGTCCCGTCCCCAGGGGGACCGAAGCTTTCTTT. The V and J genes are TRBV19 and TRBJ1-1; 7 bases map to TRBD1. CDR1 and CDR2 from the germline V gene are LNHDA and SQIVND (reference sequence). CDR3 length: 14 residues. Unmatched junction bases numbered 11, after V lost 5 bases and J lost 8 bases.

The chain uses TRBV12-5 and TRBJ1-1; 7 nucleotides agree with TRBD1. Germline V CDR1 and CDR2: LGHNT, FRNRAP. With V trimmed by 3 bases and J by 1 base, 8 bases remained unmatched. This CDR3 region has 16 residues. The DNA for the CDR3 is TGTGCTAGTGGTTTTGGGACAGAGGTTTCGAACACTGAAGCTTTCTTT. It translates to CASGFGTEVSNTEAFF. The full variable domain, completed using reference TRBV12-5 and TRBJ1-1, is DARVTQTPRHKVTEMGQEVTMRCQPILGHNTVFWYRQTMMQGLELLAYFRNRAPLDDSGMPKDRFSAEMPDATLATLKIQPSEPRDSAVYFCASGFGTEVSNTEAFFGQGTRLTVV.

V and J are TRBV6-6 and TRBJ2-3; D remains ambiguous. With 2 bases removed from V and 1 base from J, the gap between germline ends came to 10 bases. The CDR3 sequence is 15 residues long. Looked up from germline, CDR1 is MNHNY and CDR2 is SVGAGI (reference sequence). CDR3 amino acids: CASSYKKPGTDTQYF. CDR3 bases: TGTGCCAGCAGTTACAAGAAGCCTGGCACAGATACGCAGTATTTT.

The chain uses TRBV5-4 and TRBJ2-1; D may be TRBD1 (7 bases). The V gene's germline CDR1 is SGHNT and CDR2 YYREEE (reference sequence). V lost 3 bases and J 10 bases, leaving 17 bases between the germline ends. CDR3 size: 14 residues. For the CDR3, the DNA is TGTGCCAGCAGCTGGCGGGGACAGCGAGGCGAGCAGTTCTTC. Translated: CASSWRGQRGEQFF.

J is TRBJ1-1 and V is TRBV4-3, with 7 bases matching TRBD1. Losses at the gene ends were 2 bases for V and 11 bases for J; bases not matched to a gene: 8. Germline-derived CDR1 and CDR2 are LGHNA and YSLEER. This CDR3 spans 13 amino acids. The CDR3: CASSQIDRVIAFF. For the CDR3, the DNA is TGCGCCAGCAGCCAAATAGACAGGGTGATTGCTTTCTTT.